This T cell receptor (beta chain) was sequenced in a study of identical twins. Overall study results and limits: Rather than following the same donors, the conclusions depended on cross-sectional statistical analysis.

TCRdb analysed the 5' RACE reads with MiXCR anew, one entry per CDR3 protein. Among under 350,000 distinct CDR3 sequences listed, roughly 10% were seen once. V lost 3 bases and J 4 bases, leaving 12 bases between the germline ends. Germline loops: CDR1 DFQATT, CDR2 SNEGSKA (reference sequence). The CDR3 is 13 amino acids. Turning to this clonotype: The antigen is not known.

These same data were also listed under a study on yellow fever vaccine responses in identical twins.

This clonotype was sampled from a woman in her late teens or twenties in good health. V gene TRBV20-1 combines with J gene TRBJ1-2; D ambiguous. Specimen: CD8+ T cells sorted from blood. DNA of the CDR3: TGCAGTGCTAGCGGGCAGGAGGGCTATGGCTACACCTTC. Its protein is CSASGQEGYGYTF.